This TCR beta chain was sequenced in a study of CD8+CD57+ T cells in acquired aplastic anemia. About the research overall: DNA recovered from sorted CD4+ and CD8+ cells had a mean of about 3.5 ug.

Ten or more counts support this clonotype. Antigen unknown. In patients chosen for sequencing, flow cytometry had shown CD8+CD57+ cell expansion. The diagnosis in all patients was severe acquired aplastic anemia. Study-wide points: Statistical testing detected no significant gap in CD8+ Simpson's diversity between patients and controls. Patients shared 25 to 30 CD8+ CDR3 sequences with controls.

Genomic DNA templated the TCR beta VDJ and CDR3 profiling. A single record per CDR3 protein comes from TCRdb applying MiXCR to the reads. Among under 200,000 distinct CDR3 sequences listed, around 48% were seen once. Germline V gives CDR1 SGHTA, CDR2 FQGTGA. The CDR3 is 16 amino acids. Between the trimmed V and J ends, which lost 0 bases and 3 bases, there was a span of 11 bases. The TCR sequence derives from a human donor with aplastic anemia. V is TRBV7-3 and J is TRBJ2-2; D is perhaps TRBD1 (6 bases). The specimen sequenced was sorted CD4+, CD8+, or CD8+CD57+ T cells (not recorded which) from PBMCs. Written as DNA, the CDR3 is TGTGCCAGCAGCTTAACTGGACAGCCATACACCGGGGAGCTGTTTTTT. Its translation is CASSLTGQPYTGELFF. Full variable domain (missing parts from reference TRBV7-3 and TRBJ2-2): GAGVSQTPSNKVTEKGKYVELRCDPISGHTALYWYRQSLGQGPEFLIYFQGTGAADDSGLPNDRFFAVRPEGSVSTLKIQRTERGDSAVYLCASSLTGQPYTGELFFGEGSRLTVL.